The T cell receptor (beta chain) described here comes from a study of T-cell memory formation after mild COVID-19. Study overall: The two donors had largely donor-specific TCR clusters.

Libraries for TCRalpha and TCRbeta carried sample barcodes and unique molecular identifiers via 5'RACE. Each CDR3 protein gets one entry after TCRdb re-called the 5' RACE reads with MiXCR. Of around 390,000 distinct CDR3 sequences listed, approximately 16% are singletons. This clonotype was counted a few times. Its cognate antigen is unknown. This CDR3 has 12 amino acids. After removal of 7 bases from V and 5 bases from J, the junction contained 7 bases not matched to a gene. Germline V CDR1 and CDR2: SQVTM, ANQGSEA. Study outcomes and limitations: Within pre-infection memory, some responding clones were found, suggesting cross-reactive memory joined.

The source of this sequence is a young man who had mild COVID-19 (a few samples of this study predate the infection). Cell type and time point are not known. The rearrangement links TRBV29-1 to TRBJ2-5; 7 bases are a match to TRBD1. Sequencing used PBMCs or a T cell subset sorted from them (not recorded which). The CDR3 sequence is CSGKGTAETQYF. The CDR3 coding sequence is TGCAGCGGGAAAGGGACAGCGGAGACCCAGTACTTC.